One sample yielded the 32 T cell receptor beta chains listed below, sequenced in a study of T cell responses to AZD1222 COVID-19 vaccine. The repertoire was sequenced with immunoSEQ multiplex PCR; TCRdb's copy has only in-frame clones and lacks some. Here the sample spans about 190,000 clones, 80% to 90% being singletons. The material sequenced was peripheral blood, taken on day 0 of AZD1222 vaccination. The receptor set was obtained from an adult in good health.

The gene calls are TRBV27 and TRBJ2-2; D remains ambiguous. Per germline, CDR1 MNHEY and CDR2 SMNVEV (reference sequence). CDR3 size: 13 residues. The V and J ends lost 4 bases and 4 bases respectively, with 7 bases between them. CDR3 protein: CASSWRSTGELFF. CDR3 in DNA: TGTGCCAGCAGTTGGAGATCCACCGGGGAGCTGTTTTTT.

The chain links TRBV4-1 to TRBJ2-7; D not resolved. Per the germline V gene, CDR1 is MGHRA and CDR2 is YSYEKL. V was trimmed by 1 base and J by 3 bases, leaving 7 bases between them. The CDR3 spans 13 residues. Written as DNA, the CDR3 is TGCGCCAGCAGCCAAGGGACCCTCTACGAGCAGTACGTC. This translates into CASSQGTLYEQYV.

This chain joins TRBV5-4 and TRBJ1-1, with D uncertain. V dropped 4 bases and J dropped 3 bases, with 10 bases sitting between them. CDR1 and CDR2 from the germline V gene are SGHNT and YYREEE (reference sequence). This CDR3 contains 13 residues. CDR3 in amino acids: CASSPRSYTEAFF. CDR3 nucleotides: TGTGCCAGCAGCCCTCGAAGTTACACTGAAGCTTTCTTT. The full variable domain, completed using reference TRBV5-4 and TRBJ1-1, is ETGVTQSPTHLIKTRGQQVTLRCSSQSGHNTVSWYQQALGQGPQFIFQYYREEENGRGNFPPRFSGLQFPNYSSELNVNALELDDSALYLCASSPRSYTEAFFGQGTRLTVV.

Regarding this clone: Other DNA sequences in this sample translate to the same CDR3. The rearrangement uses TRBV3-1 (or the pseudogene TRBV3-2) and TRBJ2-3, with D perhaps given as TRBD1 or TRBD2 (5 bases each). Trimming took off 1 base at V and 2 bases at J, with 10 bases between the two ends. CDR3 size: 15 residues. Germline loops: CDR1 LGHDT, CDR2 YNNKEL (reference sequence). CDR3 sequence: CASSQGGSDTDTQYF. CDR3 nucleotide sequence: TGTGCCAGCAGCCAAGGGGGGTCAGACACAGATACGCAGTATTTT.

CDR3 residues: CASSQGQGATNEKLFF. For the CDR3, the DNA is TGTGCCAGCAGTCAAGGACAGGGGGCAACTAATGAAAAACTGTTTTTT. J is TRBJ1-4 and V is TRBV6-1; TRBD1 matches at 10 bases. Germline lookup yields CDR1 MNHNS and CDR2 SASEGT. This CDR3 region has 16 residues. V was clipped by 5 bases and J by 0 bases; unmatched bases: 3.

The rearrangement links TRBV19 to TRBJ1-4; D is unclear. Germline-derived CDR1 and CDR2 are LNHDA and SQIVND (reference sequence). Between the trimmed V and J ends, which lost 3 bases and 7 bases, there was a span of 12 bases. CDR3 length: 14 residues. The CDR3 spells CASSMGVAREKLFF. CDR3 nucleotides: TGTGCCAGTAGTATGGGCGTGGCTCGTGAAAAACTGTTTTTT.

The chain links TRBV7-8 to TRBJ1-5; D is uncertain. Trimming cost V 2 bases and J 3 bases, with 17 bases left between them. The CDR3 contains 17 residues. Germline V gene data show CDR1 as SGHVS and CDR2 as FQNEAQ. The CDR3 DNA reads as TGTGCCAGCAGCTTAAAAACGACCGGACTGGACAATCAGCCCCAGCATTTT. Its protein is CASSLKTTGLDNQPQHF.

CDR3 sequence: CASRARDRSTTEAFF. The DNA for the CDR3 is TGCGCCAGCAGGGCCCGGGACCGCTCAACCACTGAAGCTTTCTTT. The J gene is TRBJ1-1, the V gene TRBV5-1; D possibly corresponds to TRBD1 (5 bases). CDR3 length equals 15 residues. V gave up 5 bases and J gave up 4 bases, with 18 bases separating them. CDR1 is SGHRS, CDR2 YFSETQ, per germline.

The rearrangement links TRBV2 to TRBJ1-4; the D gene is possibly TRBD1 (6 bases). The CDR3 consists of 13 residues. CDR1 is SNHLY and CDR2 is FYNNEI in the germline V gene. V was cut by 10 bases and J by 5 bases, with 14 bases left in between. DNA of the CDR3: TGTGCCATACAGGGCGGTGAGAATGAAAAACTGTTTTTT. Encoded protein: CAIQGGENEKLFF. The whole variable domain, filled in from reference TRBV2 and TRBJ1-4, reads EPEVTQTPSHQVTQMGQEVILRCVPISNHLYFYWYRQILGQKVEFLVSFYNNEISEKSEIFDDQFSVERPDGSNFTLKIRSTKLEDSAMYFCAIQGGENEKLFFGSGTQLSVL.

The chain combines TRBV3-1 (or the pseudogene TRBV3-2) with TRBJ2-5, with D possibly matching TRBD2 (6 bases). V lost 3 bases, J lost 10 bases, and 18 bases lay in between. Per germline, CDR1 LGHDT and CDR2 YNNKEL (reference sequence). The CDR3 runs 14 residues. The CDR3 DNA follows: TGTGCCAGCAGCCATGACGACGGGGTGGGGGGCCAGTACTTC. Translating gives CASSHDDGVGGQYF.

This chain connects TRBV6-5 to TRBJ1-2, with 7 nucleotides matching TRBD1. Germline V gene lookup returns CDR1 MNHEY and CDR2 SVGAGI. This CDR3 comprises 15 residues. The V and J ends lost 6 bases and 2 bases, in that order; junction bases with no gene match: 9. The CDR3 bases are TGTGCCAGCAGCAATATAGGGGGCTCAAACTATGGCTACACCTTC. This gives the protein CASSNIGGSNYGYTF.

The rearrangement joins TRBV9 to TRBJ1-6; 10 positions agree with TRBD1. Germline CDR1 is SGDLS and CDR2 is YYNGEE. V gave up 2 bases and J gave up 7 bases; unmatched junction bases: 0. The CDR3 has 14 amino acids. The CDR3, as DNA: TGTGCCAGCAGCGTGGGACAGGGGAATTCACCCCTCCACTTT. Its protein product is CASSVGQGNSPLHF.

The chain's CDR3 is CASSYPESVEKFF. CDR3 DNA: TGTGCCAGCAGTTATCCTGAGTCTGTGGAGAAGTTCTTC. The genes are TRBV6-5 and TRBJ2-1; D is unresolved. CDR1 MNHEY and CDR2 SVGAGI come from the germline V gene. The CDR3 runs 13 residues. V was clipped by 3 bases and J by 14 bases, with 17 bases between them.

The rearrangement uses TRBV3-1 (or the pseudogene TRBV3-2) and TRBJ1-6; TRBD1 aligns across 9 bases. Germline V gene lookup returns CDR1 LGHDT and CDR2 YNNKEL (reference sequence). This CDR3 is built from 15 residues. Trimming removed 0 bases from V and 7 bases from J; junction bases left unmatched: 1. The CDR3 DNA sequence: TGTGCCAGCAGCCAAGAGGGGACAGGGAATTCACCCCTCCACTTT. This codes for CASSQEGTGNSPLHF.

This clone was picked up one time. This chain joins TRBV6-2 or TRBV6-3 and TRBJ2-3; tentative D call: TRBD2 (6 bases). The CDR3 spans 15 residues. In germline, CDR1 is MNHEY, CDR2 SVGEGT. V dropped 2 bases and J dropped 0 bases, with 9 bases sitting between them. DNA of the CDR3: TGTGCCAGCAGTTACCGGGAGCGAAGCACAGATACGCAGTATTTT. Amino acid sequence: CASSYRERSTDTQYF.

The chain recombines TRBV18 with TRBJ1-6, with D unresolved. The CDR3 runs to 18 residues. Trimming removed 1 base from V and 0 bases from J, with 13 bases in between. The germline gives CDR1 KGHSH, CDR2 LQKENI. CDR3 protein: CASSPRGGRYSYNSPLHF. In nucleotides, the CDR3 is TGTGCCAGCTCACCACGCGGAGGCAGATACTCCTATAATTCACCCCTCCACTTT. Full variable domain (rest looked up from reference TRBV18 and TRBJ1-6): NAGVMQNPRHLVRRRGQEARLRCSPMKGHSHVYWYRQLPEEGLKFMVYLQKENIIDESGMPKERFSAEFPKEGPSILRIQQVVRGDSAAYFCASSPRGGRYSYNSPLHFGNGTRLTVT.

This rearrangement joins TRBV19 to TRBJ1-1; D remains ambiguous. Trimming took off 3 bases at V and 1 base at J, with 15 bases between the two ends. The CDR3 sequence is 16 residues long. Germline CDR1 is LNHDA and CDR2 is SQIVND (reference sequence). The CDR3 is CASSIGLWVANTEAFF. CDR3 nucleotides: TGTGCCAGTAGTATCGGTCTTTGGGTCGCGAACACTGAAGCTTTCTTT.

The CDR3 coding sequence is TGTGCCAGCAGCTTGAGCGCCCCGGGACAGGGGGCTGGTGAGCAGTTCTTC. Translated: CASSLSAPGQGAGEQFF. The chain employs TRBV5-4 and TRBJ2-1, with 12 nucleotides matching TRBD1. V shed 1 base, J shed 9 bases, and the junction held 11 bases outside the gene matches. The CDR3 covers 17 residues. Germline V gives CDR1 SGHNT, CDR2 YYREEE (reference sequence).

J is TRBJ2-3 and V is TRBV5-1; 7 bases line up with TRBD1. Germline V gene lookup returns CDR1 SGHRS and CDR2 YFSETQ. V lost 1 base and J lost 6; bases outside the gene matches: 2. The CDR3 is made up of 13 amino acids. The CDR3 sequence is CASSLPDRDTQYF. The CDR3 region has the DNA TGCGCCAGCAGCTTGCCGGACAGGGATACGCAGTATTTT.

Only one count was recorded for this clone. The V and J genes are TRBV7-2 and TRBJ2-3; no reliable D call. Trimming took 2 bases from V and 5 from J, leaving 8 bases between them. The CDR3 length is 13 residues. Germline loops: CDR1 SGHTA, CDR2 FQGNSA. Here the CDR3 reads CASSLTQGDTQYF. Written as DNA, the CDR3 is TGTGCCAGCAGCTTAACACAAGGAGATACGCAGTATTTT.

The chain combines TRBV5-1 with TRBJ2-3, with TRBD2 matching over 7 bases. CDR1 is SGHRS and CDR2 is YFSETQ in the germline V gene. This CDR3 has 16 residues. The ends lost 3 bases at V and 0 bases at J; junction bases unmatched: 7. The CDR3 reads CASSWAGGGSTDTQYF. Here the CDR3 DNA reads TGCGCCAGCAGCTGGGCTGGCGGGGGAAGCACAGATACGCAGTATTTT.

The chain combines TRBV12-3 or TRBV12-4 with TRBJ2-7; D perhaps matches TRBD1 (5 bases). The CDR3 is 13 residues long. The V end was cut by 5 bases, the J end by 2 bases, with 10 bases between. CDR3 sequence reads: CASSQGRAYEQYV. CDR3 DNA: TGTGCCAGCAGTCAGGGAAGGGCCTACGAGCAGTACGTC.

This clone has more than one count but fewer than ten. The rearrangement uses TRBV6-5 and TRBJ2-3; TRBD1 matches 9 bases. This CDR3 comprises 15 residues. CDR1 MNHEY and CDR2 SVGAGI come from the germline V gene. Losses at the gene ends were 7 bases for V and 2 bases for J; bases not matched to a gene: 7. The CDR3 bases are TGTGCCAGCAATGCCGGGACAGGGTACACAGATACGCAGTATTTT. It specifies CASNAGTGYTDTQYF.

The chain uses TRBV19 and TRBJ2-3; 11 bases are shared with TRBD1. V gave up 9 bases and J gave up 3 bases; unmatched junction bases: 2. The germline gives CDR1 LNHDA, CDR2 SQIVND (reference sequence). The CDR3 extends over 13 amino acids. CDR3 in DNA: TGTGCCAGCCGGGACAGGGGGACAGATACGCAGTATTTT. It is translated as CASRDRGTDTQYF.

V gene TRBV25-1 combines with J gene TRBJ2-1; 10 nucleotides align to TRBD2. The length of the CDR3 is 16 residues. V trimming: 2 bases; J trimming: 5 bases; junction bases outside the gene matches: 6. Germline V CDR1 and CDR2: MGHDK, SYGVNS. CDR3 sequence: CASSEHRTSGHNEQFF. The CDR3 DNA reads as TGTGCCAGCAGTGAACATAGGACTAGCGGACACAATGAGCAGTTCTTC.

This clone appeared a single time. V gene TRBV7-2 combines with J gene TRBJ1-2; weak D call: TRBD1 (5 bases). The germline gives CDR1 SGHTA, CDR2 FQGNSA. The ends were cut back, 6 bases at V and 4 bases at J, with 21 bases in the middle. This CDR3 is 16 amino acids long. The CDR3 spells CASSSTGGLASYGYTF. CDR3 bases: TGTGCCAGCAGTTCAACGGGGGGACTCGCTAGCTATGGCTACACCTTC.

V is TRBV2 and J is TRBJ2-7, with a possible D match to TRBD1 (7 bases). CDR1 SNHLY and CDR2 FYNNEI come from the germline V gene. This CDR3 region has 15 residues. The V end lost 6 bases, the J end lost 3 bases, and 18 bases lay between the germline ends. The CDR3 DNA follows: TGTGCCAGCAGGGGGAGGCAGGGGGTCATCTACGAGCAGTACTTC. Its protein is CASRGRQGVIYEQYF.

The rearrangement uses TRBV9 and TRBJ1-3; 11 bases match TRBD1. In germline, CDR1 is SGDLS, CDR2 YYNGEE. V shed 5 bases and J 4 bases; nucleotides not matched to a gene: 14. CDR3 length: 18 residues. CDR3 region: CASSKPIGDRGTGNTIYF. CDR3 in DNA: TGTGCCAGCAGTAAGCCGATCGGGGACAGGGGGACAGGAAACACCATATATTTT.

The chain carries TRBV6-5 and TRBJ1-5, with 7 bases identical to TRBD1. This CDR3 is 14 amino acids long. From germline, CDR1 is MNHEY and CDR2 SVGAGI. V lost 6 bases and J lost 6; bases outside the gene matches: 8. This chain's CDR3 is CASSHAGGRQPQHF. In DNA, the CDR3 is TGTGCCAGCAGCCACGCAGGGGGGCGTCAGCCCCAGCATTTT.

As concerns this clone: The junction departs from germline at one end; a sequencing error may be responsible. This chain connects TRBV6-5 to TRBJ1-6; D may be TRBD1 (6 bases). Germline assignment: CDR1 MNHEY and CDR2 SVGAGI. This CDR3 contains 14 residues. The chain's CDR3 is CASGRTGGATPLGF. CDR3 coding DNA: TGTGCCAGCGGGAGAACGGGGGGGGCCACTCCTCTAGGCTTT.

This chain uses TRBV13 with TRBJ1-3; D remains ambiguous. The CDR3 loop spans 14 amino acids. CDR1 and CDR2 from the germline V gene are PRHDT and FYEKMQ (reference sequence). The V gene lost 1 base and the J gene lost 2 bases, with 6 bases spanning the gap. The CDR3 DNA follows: TGTGCCAGCAGCTTAGAGGCGACTGGAAACACCATATATTTT. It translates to CASSLEATGNTIYF.

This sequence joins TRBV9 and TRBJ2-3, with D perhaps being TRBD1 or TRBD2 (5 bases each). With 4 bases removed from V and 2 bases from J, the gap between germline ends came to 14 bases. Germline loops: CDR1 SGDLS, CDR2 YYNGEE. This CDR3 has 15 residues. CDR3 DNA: TGTGCCAGCAGCCCACAAGGGACCGCCACAGATACGCAGTATTTT. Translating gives CASSPQGTATDTQYF.